The clone carrying this T cell receptor (beta chain) was seen more than once but under ten times. Its antigen remains unknown. The data stem from a study of CD8+ T cells in alopecia areata. Study-wide findings and caveats: Lesional tissue from the scalp (especially in alopecia totalis/universalis) showed higher clonality than normal scalp.

Germline loops: CDR1 SGHAT, CDR2 FQNNGV. The CDR3 has 13 residues. The V end lost 4 bases, the J end lost 5 bases, and 9 bases lay between the germline ends. Extracted RNA was reverse transcribed, and the resulting cDNA served as sequencing template. Method: immunoSEQ multiplex PCR; TCRdb's copy keeps in-frame clones and lacks some. The sample yields some 220,000 clones, more than 45% seen once. The treatment was: oral pan-JAK inhibitor, 5-10 mg twice daily. This sample comprised CD4+ T cells sorted from blood, obtained at week 4, from a patient treated with tofacitinib. This receptor was obtained from a human donor with alopecia areata. The chain employs TRBV11-2 and TRBJ1-5; no reliable D call. The CDR3 sequence: CASSSRYDQPQHF. CDR3 DNA: TGTGCCAGCAGCTCTAGATACGATCAGCCCCAGCATTTT.